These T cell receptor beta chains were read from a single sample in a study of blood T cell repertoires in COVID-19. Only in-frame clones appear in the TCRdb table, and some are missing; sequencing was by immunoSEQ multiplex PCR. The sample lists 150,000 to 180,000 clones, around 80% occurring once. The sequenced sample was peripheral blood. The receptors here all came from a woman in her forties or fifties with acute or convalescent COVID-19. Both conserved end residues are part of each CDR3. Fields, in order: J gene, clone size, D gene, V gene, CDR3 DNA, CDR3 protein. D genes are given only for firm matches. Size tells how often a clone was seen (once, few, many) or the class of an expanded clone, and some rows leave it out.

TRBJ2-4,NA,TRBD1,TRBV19,TGTGCCAGTAGTATGGACAGGGCTCAGTACTTC,CASSMDRAQYF
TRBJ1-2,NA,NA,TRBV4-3,TGCGCCAGCAGCCAAGCGGGCCAGCGGGGTGGCTACACCTTC,CASSQAGQRGGYTF
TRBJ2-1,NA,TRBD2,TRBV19,TGTGCCAGTAGTAGGCTAAGGGCTAGCGGGTTACTCTACAATGAGCAGTTCTTC,CASSRLRASGLLYNEQFF
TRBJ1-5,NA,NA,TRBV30,TGTGCCTGGAATCTGGGGGGAACCAATCAGCCCCAGCATTTT,CAWNLGGTNQPQHF
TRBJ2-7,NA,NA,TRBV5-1,TGCGCCAGCAGCGTTGAACAGGGAAACGAGCAGTACTTC,CASSVEQGNEQYF
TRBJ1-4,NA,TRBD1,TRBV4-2,TGTGCCAGCAGTAAACCTATGACAGGGGCCGTAGCTGAAAAACTGTTTTTT,CASSKPMTGAVAEKLFF
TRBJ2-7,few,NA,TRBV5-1,TGCGCCAGCAGCCCGTCGGGGAGCTCCTACGAGCAGTACTTC,CASSPSGSSYEQYF
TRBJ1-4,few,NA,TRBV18,TGTGCCAGCTCACCGACAGCTGAGGAAAAACTGTTTTTT,CASSPTAEEKLFF
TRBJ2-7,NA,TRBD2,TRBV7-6,TGTGCCAGCAGCTCCGGGACTAGCGGGGGCTACGAGCAGTACTTC,CASSSGTSGGYEQYF
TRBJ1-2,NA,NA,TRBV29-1,TGCAGCGTCCGCCCTCCGGGACACAACTATGGCTACACCTTC,CSVRPPGHNYGYTF
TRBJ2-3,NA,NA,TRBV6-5,TGTGCCAGCAGTAACGCTATGGATACGCAGTATTTT,CASSNAMDTQYF
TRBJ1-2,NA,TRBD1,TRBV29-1,TGCAGCGTTGGGGACAGGGGGTTCTCTGGCTACACCTTC,CSVGDRGFSGYTF
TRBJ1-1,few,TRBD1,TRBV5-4,TGTGCCAGCAGCTTGTCCCCGGAGGACAGGGGGCTTTTAGACACTGAAGCTTTCTTT,CASSLSPEDRGLLDTEAFF
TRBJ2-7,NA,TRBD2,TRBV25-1,TGTGCCAGCAGCCTTAGCGGGTTGTACTACGAGCAGTACTTC,CASSLSGLYYEQYF
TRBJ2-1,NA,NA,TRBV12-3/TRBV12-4,TGTGCCAGCAGTTTTACTAGGTACAATGAGCAGTTCTTC,CASSFTRYNEQFF
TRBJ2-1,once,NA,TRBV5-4,TGTGCCAGCAGCTTGGGTGGTGGGTCTAGCTCCTACAATGAGCAGTTCTTC,CASSLGGGSSSYNEQFF
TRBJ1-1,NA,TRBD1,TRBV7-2,TGTGCCAGCAGCTCCCAGACAGGGGGCATTTCTGAAGCTTTCTTT,CASSSQTGGISEAFF
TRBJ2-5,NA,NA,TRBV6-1,TGTGCCAGCAGTGATTCAGGGGGGCGAGAGACCCAGTACTTC,CASSDSGGRETQYF
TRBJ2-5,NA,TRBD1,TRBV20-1,TGCAGTGCCAAGGACAGGGGGACCCAGTACTTC,CSAKDRGTQYF
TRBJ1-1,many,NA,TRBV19,TGTGCCAGTAGTCCCCGGACGGGGGGCTTGACTGAAGCTTTCTTT,CASSPRTGGLTEAFF
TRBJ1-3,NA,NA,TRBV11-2,TGTGCCAGCAGCTTAGTTTACTCTGGAAACACCATATATTTT,CASSLVYSGNTIYF
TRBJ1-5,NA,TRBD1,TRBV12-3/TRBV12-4,TGTGCCAGCAGGACAGGGCTTAATCAGCCCCAGCATTTT,CASRTGLNQPQHF
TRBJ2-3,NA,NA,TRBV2,TGTGCCAGCAGTCCAACTAGCACAGATACGCAGTATTTT,CASSPTSTDTQYF
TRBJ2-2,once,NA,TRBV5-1,TGCGCCAGCAGCTTGGTGCTGGCAGAGAACACCGGGGAGCTGTTTTTT,CASSLVLAENTGELFF
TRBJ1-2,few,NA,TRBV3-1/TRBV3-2,TGTGCCACGACCCCCGGATGCGGCACCTTC,CATTPGCGTF
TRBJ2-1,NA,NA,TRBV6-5,TGTGCCAGCGCAGAAGGCGCGGGGAGTTACCAGGGGCAGTTCTTC,CASAEGAGSYQGQFF
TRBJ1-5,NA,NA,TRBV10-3,TGTGCCATCGCGGGGGAGAGCAATCAGCCCCAGCATTTT,CAIAGESNQPQHF
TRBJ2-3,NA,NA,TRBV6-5,TGTGCCAGCAGACGGGACACCACAGATACGCAGTATTTT,CASRRDTTDTQYF
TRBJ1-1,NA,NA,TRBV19,TGTGCCAGTAGTATATCGAAAGGGGTCGTTTCTGAAGCTTTCTTT,CASSISKGVVSEAFF
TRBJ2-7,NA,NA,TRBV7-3,TGTGCCAGCAGCTTAGTAACCCGGGGGAACGAGCAGTACTTC,CASSLVTRGNEQYF
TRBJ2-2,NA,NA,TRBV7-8,TGTGCCAGCAGCCCATCGCAGGGGTTGGTCACCGGGGAGCTGTTTTTT,CASSPSQGLVTGELFF
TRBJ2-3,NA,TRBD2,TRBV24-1,TGTGCCACCCGTAGCGGGGGGGCGGAAGATACGCAGTATTTT,CATRSGGAEDTQYF
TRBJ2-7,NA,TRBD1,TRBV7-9,TGTGCCAGCAGCTTTACAGGGGCCGAGCAGTACTTC,CASSFTGAEQYF
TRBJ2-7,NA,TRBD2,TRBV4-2,TGTGCCAGCAGCCAAGGTCCGGGGGGGTACGAGCAGTACTTC,CASSQGPGGYEQYF
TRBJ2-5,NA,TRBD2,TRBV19,TGTGCCAGTAGTATAGGTGGGGCTAGCGGAAGAGAGACCCAGTACTTC,CASSIGGASGRETQYF
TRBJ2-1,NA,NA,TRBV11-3,TGTGCCAGCAGCCTTGGGGGCGGTCCTAATGACAATGAGCAGTTCTTC,CASSLGGGPNDNEQFF
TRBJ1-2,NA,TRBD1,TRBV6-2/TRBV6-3,TGTGCCAGCAGCATGACAGGGAATGGCTACACCTTC,CASSMTGNGYTF
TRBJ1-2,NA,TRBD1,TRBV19,TGTGCCAGTAGTACGACAGGGTCGGGCTACACCTTC,CASSTTGSGYTF
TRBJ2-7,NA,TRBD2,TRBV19,TGTGCCAGTAGTATGCGGGGGGGCGGAGAGCAGTACTTC,CASSMRGGGEQYF
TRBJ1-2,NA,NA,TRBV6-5,TGTGCCAGCAGTTACTCTACAGAGTCCTATGGCTACACCTTC,CASSYSTESYGYTF
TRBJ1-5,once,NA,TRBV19,TGTGCCAGTAATACAGTGGACTATAGCAATCAGCCCCAGCATTTT,CASNTVDYSNQPQHF
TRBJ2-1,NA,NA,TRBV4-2,TGTGCCAGCAGCCAAGGACCAGGGCGTGAGCAGTTCTTC,CASSQGPGREQFF